The 30 T cell receptor beta chains reported below all come from one sample, sequenced in a study of T cells after yellow fever vaccination. TCRdb re-called the 5' RACE reads with MiXCR, one entry per CDR3 protein. The table includes about 630,000 distinct CDR3 sequences, about 12% detected once. The specimen comprised PBMCs, sampled on the day of the yellow fever booster vaccination. These receptors all come from a man aged 30-40 years who received the YFV17D yellow fever vaccine.

The chain recombines TRBV3-1 with TRBJ1-2, with unresolved D. Germline V gene sequence: CDR1 LGHDT, CDR2 YNNKEL (reference sequence). Trimming removed 3 bases at V and 7 bases at J, with 12 bases between. CDR3 size: 13 residues. CDR3 DNA: TGTGCCAGCAGCCAGGCAGGTTTGTCTGGCTACACCTTC. Its translation: CASSQAGLSGYTF.

This clonotype was found a few times. The chain carries TRBV18 and TRBJ2-7; D perhaps matches TRBD1 (6 bases). The V gene lost 3 bases and the J gene lost 4 bases, with 19 bases spanning the gap. Per the germline V gene, CDR1 is KGHSH and CDR2 is LQKENI. This CDR3 comprises 16 residues. This chain's CDR3 is CASSPQTQGESYEQYF. Written as DNA, the CDR3 is TGTGCCAGCTCACCCCAAACACAGGGAGAATCTTACGAGCAGTACTTC.

J is TRBJ2-2 and V is TRBV15, with 9 bases that match TRBD2. Trimming removed 1 base from V and 1 base from J; junction bases left unmatched: 4. The CDR3 loop spans 17 amino acids. In germline, CDR1 is LNHNV, CDR2 YYDKDF (reference sequence). The CDR3 spells CATSRGGLAVNTGELFF. CDR3 in DNA: TGTGCCACCAGCAGAGGGGGACTAGCTGTGAACACCGGGGAGCTGTTTTTT.

This clonotype was seen only a few times. V gene TRBV20-1 combines with J gene TRBJ1-5, with a possible D match to TRBD1 (5 bases). V lost 2 bases to trimming and J lost 5 bases, with 10 bases between them. Germline V gives CDR1 DFQATT, CDR2 SNEGSKA (reference sequence). This CDR3 comprises 13 residues. For the CDR3, the DNA is TGCAGTGCTAGAAGGGGACTGGATCAGCCCCAGCATTTT. Its translation: CSARRGLDQPQHF.

The rearrangement links TRBV7-9 to TRBJ1-1, with D perhaps TRBD1 (6 bases). From germline, CDR1 is SEHNR and CDR2 FQNEAQ (reference sequence). The CDR3 has 13 amino acids. Trimming removed 6 bases from V and 6 bases from J, with 14 bases in between. CDR3 loop: CASSQPRGAEAFF. As DNA, the CDR3 is TGTGCCAGCAGTCAACCCAGGGGCGCTGAAGCTTTCTTT.

V usage is TRBV7-2 and J usage is TRBJ2-2, with TRBD2 matching over 8 bases. This CDR3 comprises 15 residues. The ends lost 1 base at V and 8 bases at J; junction bases unmatched: 6. Per germline, CDR1 SGHTA and CDR2 FQGNSA. CDR3 DNA sequence: TGTGCCAGCAGCTTAGAGAGCGGGAGAACTGGGGAGCTGTTTTTT. This sequence encodes CASSLESGRTGELFF.

This clonotype was seen more than once but under ten times. The chain combines TRBV12-3 or TRBV12-4 with TRBJ2-1; tentatively, D is TRBD2 (5 bases). V lost 7 bases to trimming and J lost 5 bases, with 15 bases between them. The CDR3 is 14 residues long. DNA for the CDR3: TGTGCCAGCATCGCCGGGAAAAAAAACAATGAGCAGTTCTTC. Translated: CASIAGKKNNEQFF.

The chain uses TRBV20-1 and TRBJ2-7; no firm D call. Germline V gene sequence: CDR1 DFQATT, CDR2 SNEGSKA (reference sequence). The CDR3 contains 14 residues. V shed 7 bases and J shed 0 bases, with 16 bases lying between them. CDR3 DNA: TGCAGTGTTCCCGTTAACTCCTTCTCCTACGAGCAGTACTTC. The encoded protein is CSVPVNSFSYEQYF.

This chain connects TRBV20-1 to TRBJ1-2; D not certain. Trimming stripped 3 bases from V and 4 bases from J, with 9 bases between. This CDR3 contains 12 residues. CDR1 and CDR2 from the germline V gene are DFQATT and SNEGSKA (reference sequence). In DNA form, the CDR3 reads TGCAGTGCTAGCGACACCAGCTATGGCTACACCTTC. Translating it yields CSASDTSYGYTF.

The chain recombines TRBV6-1 with TRBJ2-1; 7 nucleotides line up with TRBD1. CDR1 and CDR2 (germline): MNHNS, SASEGT. J lost 3 bases, V lost 5 bases, and 7 bases had no gene match. The CDR3 contains 15 residues. CDR3 amino acids: CASSPAGTDYNEQFF. In DNA, the CDR3 is TGTGCCAGCAGTCCGGCCGGGACAGACTACAATGAGCAGTTCTTC.

This clonotype was observed a few times. CDR3 in DNA: TGCAGTGCTACAGGGGGCCTTAGCAATCAGCCCCAGCATTTT. This translates into CSATGGLSNQPQHF. The chain uses TRBV20-1 and TRBJ1-5; the match to TRBD1 covers 8 bases. CDR3 length: 14 amino acids. V was pared by 4 bases and J by 0 bases, with 2 bases of the junction left unmatched. CDR1 and CDR2 from the germline V gene are DFQATT and SNEGSKA (reference sequence).

This clonotype was found a few times. This rearrangement joins TRBV14 to TRBJ2-1; no firm D call. With 4 bases removed from V and 6 bases from J, the gap between germline ends came to 16 bases. The CDR3 has 15 residues. Germline CDR1 is SGHDN and CDR2 is FVKESK. The CDR3 spells CASSPSVHLGNEQFF. The CDR3 DNA sequence: TGTGCCAGCAGCCCATCGGTGCATTTGGGCAATGAGCAGTTCTTC.

The CDR3 region is CAWSLVKETQYF. The DNA for the CDR3 is TGTGCCTGGAGTCTGGTAAAAGAGACCCAGTACTTC. This chain joins TRBV30 and TRBJ2-5; the D is unclear. The CDR3 has 12 residues. In germline, CDR1 is GTSNPN, CDR2 SVGIG (reference sequence). The ends were cut back, 2 bases at V and 3 bases at J, with 7 bases in the middle.

This clonotype showed up just a few times. The CDR3 DNA reads TGTGCCAGCAGCTTATTTCCTAGCGTGTACAATGAGCAGTTCTTC. Translation: CASSLFPSVYNEQFF. The rearrangement links TRBV7-3 to TRBJ2-1; TRBD2 might be the D (6 bases). The CDR3 contains 15 residues. Germline V lookup: CDR1 SGHTA, CDR2 FQGTGA. V was cut by 2 bases and J by 4 bases, with 12 bases left in between.

This chain uses TRBV7-2 with TRBJ2-3, with D perhaps TRBD1 or TRBD2 (6 bases each). V gave up 0 bases and J gave up 5 bases, with 15 bases separating them. CDR3 length: 16 residues. Looked up from germline, CDR1 is SGHTA and CDR2 is FQGNSA. Written as DNA, the CDR3 is TGTGCCAGCAGCTTAGCGATCGGGGGCTGGGAAGATACGCAGTATTTT. Protein: CASSLAIGGWEDTQYF.

The chain is built from TRBV20-1 and TRBJ2-3, with D unclear. V shed 3 bases and J shed 0 bases, with 10 bases lying between them. Germline V gene sequence: CDR1 DFQATT, CDR2 SNEGSKA (reference sequence). This CDR3 contains 14 residues. DNA for the CDR3: TGCAGTGCTAGTACCGTAGCCAGCACAGATACGCAGTATTTT. This sequence encodes CSASTVASTDTQYF.

This clonotype turned up a few times. The V call is TRBV9, the J call TRBJ2-3; D not certain. Germline V gene data show CDR1 as SGDLS and CDR2 as YYNGEE. Trimming pared 4 bases from V and 0 bases from J, leaving 9 bases between. The CDR3 sequence is 14 residues long. The DNA of the CDR3 is TGTGCCAGCAGCATGGACGGTAGCACAGATACGCAGTATTTT. Translation gives CASSMDGSTDTQYF.

Written as DNA, the CDR3 is TGCAGTGCTGGAAGACAGGAGATGCTAGCCAAAAACATTCAGTACTTC. Translation: CSAGRQEMLAKNIQYF. The chain carries TRBV20-1 and TRBJ2-4; weak D call: TRBD1 (6 bases). Germline V gene data show CDR1 as DFQATT and CDR2 as SNEGSKA (reference sequence). CDR3 size: 16 residues. V gave up 5 bases and J gave up 0 bases, with 17 bases separating them.

V usage is TRBV4-3 and J usage is TRBJ2-5; D is unresolved. Trimming pared 0 bases from V and 7 bases from J, leaving 12 bases between. The V gene's germline CDR1 is LGHNA and CDR2 YSLEER. The CDR3 spans 14 residues. This chain's CDR3 is CASSQDLEIGTQYF. CDR3 DNA sequence: TGCGCCAGCAGCCAAGATCTTGAGATAGGGACCCAGTACTTC.

J is TRBJ2-1 and V is TRBV18; TRBD2 matches at 10 bases. The CDR3 length is 16 residues. Trimming removed 0 bases from V and 4 bases from J; junction bases left unmatched: 3. Germline CDR1 and CDR2: KGHSH and LQKENI. The CDR3 sequence: CASSPPGTSAYNEQFF. DNA for the CDR3: TGTGCCAGCTCACCACCGGGGACTAGCGCTTACAATGAGCAGTTCTTC.

This clonotype was picked up a small number of times. The V and J genes are TRBV11-2 and TRBJ2-7; no definite D call. This CDR3 comprises 14 residues. The germline V gene has CDR1 SGHAT and CDR2 FQNNGV. Trimming left V 2 bases short and J 6 bases short, with 14 bases between. The chain's CDR3 is CASSLLPLTGEQYF. The CDR3 DNA is TGTGCCAGCAGCTTACTGCCCCTGACCGGCGAGCAGTACTTC.

This clonotype occurred a few times. V and J are TRBV5-4 and TRBJ2-5; 8 positions match TRBD1. The V segment lost 1 base and the J segment 2 bases; nucleotides outside the gene matches: 4. The CDR3 spans 15 residues. Germline V gene data show CDR1 as SGHNT and CDR2 as YYREEE (reference sequence). CDR3 residues: CASSLSRDRQETQYF. The CDR3 DNA reads as TGTGCCAGCAGCTTGTCGCGGGACAGGCAAGAGACCCAGTACTTC.

The J gene is TRBJ2-3, the V gene TRBV18; D is undetermined. CDR3 length equals 16 residues. Germline CDR1 KGHSH, CDR2 LQKENI. The V gene lost 3 bases and the J gene lost 2 bases, with 15 bases spanning the gap. The CDR3 loop reads CASSPQSWSATDTQYF. Here the CDR3 DNA reads TGTGCCAGCTCACCCCAAAGCTGGAGTGCCACAGATACGCAGTATTTT.

This rearrangement joins TRBV19 to TRBJ2-2; D is perhaps TRBD2 (6 bases). The CDR3 spans 15 residues. The germline gives CDR1 LNHDA, CDR2 SQIVND (reference sequence). V lost 8 bases to trimming and J lost 3 bases, with 16 bases between them. CDR3 sequence: CASSMGGWHTGELFF. In nucleotides, the CDR3 is TGTGCCAGTTCTATGGGAGGTTGGCACACCGGGGAGCTGTTTTTT.

This clonotype was seen a handful of times. This chain connects TRBV10-2 to TRBJ2-3, with 14 bases aligning to TRBD2. This CDR3 has 19 amino acids. Germline V gene data show CDR1 as WSHSY and CDR2 as SAAADI. V shed 7 bases and J 3 bases; nucleotides not matched to a gene: 15. The DNA of the CDR3 is TGCGCCAGCAATATACCGGGACTAGCGGGAGACGTGGGTACAGATACGCAGTATTTT. It specifies CASNIPGLAGDVGTDTQYF.

The V gene is TRBV12-3 or TRBV12-4, the J gene TRBJ2-2; 8 bases map to TRBD1. Trimming removed 8 bases from V and 0 bases from J; junction bases left unmatched: 8. The CDR3 runs 16 residues. The CDR3 DNA is TGTGCCAGCCGTCGTGGGACAGGATCGAACACCGGGGAGCTGTTTTTT. Its translation: CASRRGTGSNTGELFF.

A few counts support this clonotype. The rearrangement joins TRBV14 to TRBJ2-2; the D is unclear. Germline V gene lookup returns CDR1 SGHDN and CDR2 FVKESK. The ends were cut back, 6 bases at V and 2 bases at J, with 10 bases in the middle. The CDR3 totals 14 residues. This CDR3 is CASSPSTNTGELFF. DNA for the CDR3: TGTGCCAGCAGTCCTTCTACCAACACCGGGGAGCTGTTTTTT.

The chain links TRBV20-1 to TRBJ2-2; tentatively, D is TRBD1 (6 bases). V was cut by 6 bases and J by 4 bases, with 15 bases left in between. The germline V gene encodes CDR1 DFQATT and CDR2 SNEGSKA (reference sequence). This CDR3 is 14 amino acids long. The DNA for the CDR3 is TGCAGTGCGAACCCTAGGGGGAGCACCGGGGAGCTGTTTTTT. It translates to CSANPRGSTGELFF.

This clonotype was counted only a few times. J is TRBJ2-3 and V is TRBV29-1, with unresolved D. The CDR3 is 12 residues long. V dropped 4 bases and J dropped 0 bases, with 5 bases sitting between them. Germline V gives CDR1 SQVTM, CDR2 ANQGSEA. CDR3 bases: TGCAGCGTTGTCGCTAGCACAGATACGCAGTATTTT. This sequence encodes CSVVASTDTQYF.

This rearrangement joins TRBV28 to TRBJ2-5; D is tentatively TRBD1 or TRBD2 (7 bases each). CDR3 length: 15 amino acids. In germline, CDR1 is MDHEN, CDR2 SYDVKM. V lost 4 bases and J lost 3, with 15 bases in between. CDR3 sequence reads: CASSWEGAPEETQYF. The CDR3 DNA follows: TGTGCCAGCAGTTGGGAGGGGGCGCCGGAAGAGACCCAGTACTTC.